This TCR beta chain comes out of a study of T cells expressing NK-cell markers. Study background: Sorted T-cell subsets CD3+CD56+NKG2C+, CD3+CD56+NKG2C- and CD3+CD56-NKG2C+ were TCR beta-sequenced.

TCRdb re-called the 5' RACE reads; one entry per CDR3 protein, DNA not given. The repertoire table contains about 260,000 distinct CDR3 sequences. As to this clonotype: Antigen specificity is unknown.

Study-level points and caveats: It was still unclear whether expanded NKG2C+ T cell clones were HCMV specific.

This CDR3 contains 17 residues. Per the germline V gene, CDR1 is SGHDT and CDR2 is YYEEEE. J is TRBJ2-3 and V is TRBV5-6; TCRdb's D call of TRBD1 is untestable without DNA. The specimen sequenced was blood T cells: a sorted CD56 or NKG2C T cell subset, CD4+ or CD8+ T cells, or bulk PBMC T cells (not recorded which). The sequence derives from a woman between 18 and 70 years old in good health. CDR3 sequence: CASSTYRATPTKDTQYF. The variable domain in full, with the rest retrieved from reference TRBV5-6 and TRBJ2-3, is DAGVTQSPTHLIKTRGQQVTLRCSPKSGHDTVSWYQQALGQGPQFIFQYYEEEERQRGNFPDRFSGHQFPNYSSELNVNALLLGDSALYLCASSTYRATPTKDTQYFGPGTRLTVL.